This entry is about one TCR beta chain. Its target is unknown. These data come from a study of blood T cells in healthy people across ages. Findings and caveats of the study: Roughly linear age-related decline in beta diversity appeared, significant by age approximately 40.

Then a second PCR, running roughly 7 to 11 cycles, was carried out with a sample-barcoded 5' primer and a J-beta primer mix. TCRdb redid the calling of the 5' RACE reads with MiXCR, one entry per CDR3 protein. The sample records 540,000 or so distinct CDR3 sequences, around 50% being singletons. From germline, CDR1 is SEHNR and CDR2 FQNEAQ (reference sequence). The ends were cut back, 1 base at V and 7 bases at J, with 8 bases in the middle. The CDR3 consists of 12 residues. The receptor's source is a man at least 80 years old in good health. The chain joins TRBV7-9 to TRBJ2-7; D is undetermined. The specimen was blood. Written as DNA, the CDR3 is TGTGCCAGCAGCTTAGTCTCGGAAGAGCAGTACTTC. It translates to CASSLVSEEQYF.